Described below is a single T cell receptor beta chain sequence and its context. Its antigen remains unknown. V was shortened by 0 bases and J by 4 bases, with 7 bases between the two germline ends. The CDR3 sequence is 14 residues long. The V gene's germline CDR1 is SGHTA and CDR2 FQGNSA. This sample was included in a study of T cell repertoires in cytomegalovirus infection. Whole-study context: Newly reported HLA-C-restricted and thoroughly characterized HLA-B-restricted CMV epitopes were employed. A matching HLA type, together with CMV infection, was signaled by public TCR beta signatures. Study findings and constraints: Of the TCR beta families, the public ones yielded a cumulative frequency that identified carriers of CMV plus the relevant HLA. Ex vivo, HLA-C-restricted CMV-specific TCR beta clonotypes prevailed over the rest of the response.

TCRdb used MiXCR to reprocess the reads, holding one entry per CDR3 protein. The sample includes 380,000 or so distinct CDR3 sequences, roughly 34% of them seen just once. The input for sequencing was cultured PBMCs, taken from culture after CMV antigen stimulation. The chain combines TRBV7-2 with TRBJ2-4; weak D call: TRBD1 (5 bases). The TCR sequence derives from a human donor in good health (CMV status not recorded). Some clones in this sample may be carry-over from other donors' samples. CDR3 in DNA: TGTGCCAGCAGCTTAGCCAGGGAAAAAAACATTCAGTACTTC. This sequence encodes CASSLAREKNIQYF.